Following are 18 T cell receptor beta chains from one sample sequenced in a study of blood T cells in healthy people across ages. Primed by a sample-barcoded 5' primer and a J-beta primer mix, a second PCR proceeded for 7 to 11 cycles. MiXCR, run by TCRdb on the 5' RACE reads, gives a single entry per CDR3 protein. The data hold some 1.7 million distinct CDR3 sequences, with roughly 27% observed a single time. Sequences were obtained from blood. The receptors originated from a woman in her 30s in good health.

This clonotype turned up a few times. The chain employs TRBV27 and TRBJ1-6; the D is unclear. CDR1 and CDR2 (germline): MNHEY, SMNVEV (reference sequence). V lost 6 bases and J lost 7, with 13 bases in between. This CDR3 has 14 amino acids. CDR3 in DNA: TGTGCCAGCAGGGCATTGGGGTTAAATTCACCCCTCCACTTT. Its translation: CASRALGLNSPLHF.

This clonotype was observed many times. The V and J genes are TRBV20-1 and TRBJ2-1; 8 positions agree with TRBD2. This CDR3 region has 15 residues. V lost 2 bases and J lost 7; bases outside the gene matches: 10. Germline CDR1 and CDR2: DFQATT and SNEGSKA (reference sequence). Here the CDR3 DNA reads TGCAGTGCTAGACAACGGGAGGGCCTTGGGAATGAGCAGTTCTTC. Encoded protein: CSARQREGLGNEQFF.

The rearrangement joins TRBV9 to TRBJ2-7; 7 bases match TRBD2. V shed 8 bases, J shed 3 bases, and the junction held 11 bases outside the gene matches. The CDR3 totals 14 residues. CDR1 and CDR2 (germline): SGDLS, YYNGEE. CDR3 loop: CARAGRRVIYEQYF. DNA for the CDR3: TGTGCCAGAGCGGGACGGAGGGTGATCTACGAGCAGTACTTC.

This clonotype was counted many times. This chain links TRBV7-2 with TRBJ2-4; unclear D gene. V shed 4 bases and J shed 8 bases, with 15 bases lying between them. Germline assignment: CDR1 SGHTA and CDR2 FQGNSA. The CDR3 extends over 14 amino acids. CDR3 sequence: CASSSLDGLYIQYF. CDR3 in DNA: TGTGCCAGCAGCTCCCTCGATGGCCTCTACATTCAGTACTTC.

This clonotype was detected many times. The CDR3 loop reads CSFGTGTSGYTF. CDR3 DNA: TGCAGCTTTGGGACAGGGACCAGTGGCTACACCTTC. The V gene is TRBV29-1, the J gene TRBJ1-2, with 9 positions matching TRBD1. Germline lookup yields CDR1 SQVTM and CDR2 ANQGSEA. This CDR3 is 12 amino acids long. After removal of 8 bases from V and 7 bases from J, the junction contained 8 bases not matched to a gene. Together with reference TRBV29-1 and TRBJ1-2, the CDR3 gives the full variable domain: SAVISQKPSRDICQRGTSLTIQCQVDSQVTMMFWYRQQPGQSLTLIATANQGSEATYESGFVIDKFPISRPNLTFSTLTVSNMSPEDSSIYLCSFGTGTSGYTFGSGTRLTVV.

The chain recombines TRBV9 with TRBJ2-7, with D perhaps matching TRBD1 or TRBD2 (5 bases each). The CDR3 has 14 amino acids. Germline assignment: CDR1 SGDLS and CDR2 YYNGEE. V lost 4 bases and J lost 0, with 11 bases in between. CDR3 sequence (DNA): TGTGCCAGCAGCCCTTGGGACCTCTCCTACGAGCAGTACTTC. Protein product: CASSPWDLSYEQYF.

The table lists this clonotype with a few counts. This chain joins TRBV4-3 and TRBJ2-3; 7 nucleotides line up with TRBD1. CDR1 and CDR2 from the germline V gene are LGHNA and YSLEER. The CDR3 loop spans 17 amino acids. The V segment lost 2 bases and the J segment 4 bases; nucleotides outside the gene matches: 12. CDR3 sequence reads: CASSQQGVGNAPDTQYF. CDR3 in DNA: TGCGCCAGCAGCCAACAGGGGGTAGGGAACGCCCCAGATACGCAGTATTTT.

This clonotype turned up a few times. The chain uses TRBV6-6 and TRBJ2-2; tentatively, D is TRBD1 (8 bases). The germline gives CDR1 MNHNY, CDR2 SVGAGI (reference sequence). The CDR3 length is 14 residues. V dropped 4 bases and J dropped 7 bases, with 13 bases sitting between them. This CDR3 is CASSSTGGVGELFF. The DNA for the CDR3 is TGTGCCAGCAGTTCCACAGGGGGGGTCGGGGAGCTGTTTTTT.

This clonotype has a count of ten or more. This rearrangement joins TRBV6-6 to TRBJ2-3; the D gene is possibly TRBD2 (5 bases). Germline CDR1 is MNHNY and CDR2 is SVGAGI (reference sequence). V was cut by 4 bases and J by 1 base, with 12 bases left in between. CDR3 length: 15 residues. The CDR3 here is CASSSPDGGTDTQYF. The CDR3, as DNA: TGTGCCAGCAGTTCCCCGGACGGGGGCACAGATACGCAGTATTTT.

The chain links TRBV5-1 to TRBJ2-6; the D gene is possibly TRBD1 (5 bases). There are 15 residues in the CDR3. Germline values: CDR1 SGHRS, CDR2 YFSETQ. Trimming took 7 bases from V and 3 from J, leaving 14 bases between them. The DNA for the CDR3 is TGCGCCAGCTTCCGAGACAGTAGTGGGGCCAACGTCCTGACTTTC. It yields the protein CASFRDSSGANVLTF.

This clonotype was observed at least ten times. This chain connects TRBV12-3 or TRBV12-4 to TRBJ1-2; D is unclear. The CDR3 is 12 residues long. With 7 bases removed from V and 3 bases from J, the gap between germline ends came to 9 bases. The CDR3 nucleotides read TGTGCCAGCACCAAGGGAGACTATGGCTACACCTTC. As protein: CASTKGDYGYTF.

Comments on this clonotype: An end of the junction does not agree with germline; a read error may underlie this. The CDR3 sequence: CPSSEGRTESLHF. DNA of the CDR3: TGTCCCAGCAGTGAGGGACGGACCGAATCCCTCCACTTT. The V and J genes are TRBV12-3 or TRBV12-4 and TRBJ1-6; D is possibly TRBD1 (5 bases). CDR3 size: 13 residues.

Notes on this clonotype: At one boundary the junction diverges from the germline segment, which might be a read error. The rearrangement joins TRBV11-2 to TRBJ2-1, with D maybe TRBD1 (6 bases). The CDR3 runs 16 residues. The V gene's germline CDR1 is SGHAT and CDR2 FQNNGV. The CDR3 is CASSLVRKGDPNGQFF. CDR3 in DNA: TGTGCCAGCAGCTTAGTCCGGAAGGGGGACCCCAATGGGCAGTTCTTC.

J is TRBJ2-1 and V is TRBV3-1; TRBD1 aligns across 7 bases. The CDR3 is 14 residues long. Germline CDR1 is LGHDT and CDR2 is YNNKEL (reference sequence). Trimming cost V 1 base and J 10 bases; bases outside gene matches: 7. CDR3 amino acids: CASSQGQGYREQFF. CDR3 sequence (DNA): TGTGCCAGCAGCCAAGGACAGGGTTACCGGGAGCAGTTCTTC.

This clonotype was seen a handful of times. The rearrangement joins TRBV28 to TRBJ2-1; either TRBD1 or TRBD2 may supply D (7 bases each). This CDR3 spans 14 amino acids. Germline-derived CDR1 and CDR2 are MDHEN and SYDVKM. V gave up 5 bases and J gave up 5 bases, with 13 bases separating them. Here the CDR3 DNA reads TGTGCCAGCAGTAAGCAGGGGGGGAACAATGAGCAGTTCTTC. This gives the protein CASSKQGGNNEQFF.

V and J are TRBV20-1 and TRBJ2-3, with D hard to call. Germline CDR1 is DFQATT and CDR2 is SNEGSKA (reference sequence). The CDR3 consists of 13 residues. V was trimmed by 4 bases and J by 4 bases, leaving 12 bases between them. For the CDR3, the DNA is TGCAGTGCTAAACCAGGAATGGCAGATACGCAGTATTTT. This codes for CSAKPGMADTQYF.

The V gene is TRBV12-3 or TRBV12-4, the J gene TRBJ2-1, with TRBD1 identical over 9 bases. There are 15 residues in the CDR3. V shed 6 bases and J 6 bases; nucleotides not matched to a gene: 9. The CDR3 here is CASRPGTGKANEQFF. The CDR3, as DNA: TGTGCCAGCAGACCCGGGACAGGGAAAGCCAATGAGCAGTTCTTC.

With respect to this clonotype: This may arise from a read error, as a much more abundant clone is one base away. V and J are TRBV20-1 and TRBJ2-7, with a possible D match to TRBD2 (5 bases). Germline CDR1 reads DFQATT; CDR2 reads SNEGSKA (reference sequence). This CDR3 region has 14 residues. V lost 0 bases and J 0 bases, leaving 9 bases between the germline ends. CDR3 in amino acids: CSARERAGSYEQYF. The CDR3 DNA is TGCAGTGCTAGAGAGCGGGCAGGCTCCTACGAGCAGTACTTC.